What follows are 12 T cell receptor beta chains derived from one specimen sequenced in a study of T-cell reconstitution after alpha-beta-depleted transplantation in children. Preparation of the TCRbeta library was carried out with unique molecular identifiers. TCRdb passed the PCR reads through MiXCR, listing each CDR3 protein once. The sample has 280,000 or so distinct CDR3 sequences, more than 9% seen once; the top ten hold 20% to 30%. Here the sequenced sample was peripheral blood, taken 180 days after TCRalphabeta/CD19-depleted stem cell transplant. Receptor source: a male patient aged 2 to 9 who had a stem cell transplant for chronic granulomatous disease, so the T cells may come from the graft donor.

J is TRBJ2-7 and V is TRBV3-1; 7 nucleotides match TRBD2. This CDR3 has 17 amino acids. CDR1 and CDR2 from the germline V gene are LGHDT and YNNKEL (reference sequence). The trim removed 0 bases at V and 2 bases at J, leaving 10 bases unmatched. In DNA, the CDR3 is TGTGCCAGCAGCCAAGATCCGAGGGCGGGGGAACCCTACGAGCAGTACTTC. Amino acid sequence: CASSQDPRAGEPYEQYF.

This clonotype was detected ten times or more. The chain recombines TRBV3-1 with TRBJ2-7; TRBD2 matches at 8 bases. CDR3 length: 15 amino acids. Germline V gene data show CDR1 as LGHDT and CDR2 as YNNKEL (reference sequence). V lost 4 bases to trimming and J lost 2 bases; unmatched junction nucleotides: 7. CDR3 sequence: CASSRLAGWAYEQYF. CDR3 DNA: TGTGCCAGCAGCCGGTTAGCGGGATGGGCCTACGAGCAGTACTTC.

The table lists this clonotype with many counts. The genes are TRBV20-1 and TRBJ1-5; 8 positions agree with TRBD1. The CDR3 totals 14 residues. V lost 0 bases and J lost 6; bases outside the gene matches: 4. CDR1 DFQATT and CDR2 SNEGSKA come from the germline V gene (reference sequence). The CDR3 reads CSAREDREFQPQHF. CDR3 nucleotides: TGCAGTGCTAGAGAGGACAGGGAGTTTCAGCCCCAGCATTTT.

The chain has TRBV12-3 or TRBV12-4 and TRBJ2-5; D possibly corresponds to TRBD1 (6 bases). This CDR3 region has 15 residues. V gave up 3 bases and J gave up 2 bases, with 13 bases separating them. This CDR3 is CASSFGGTPQETQYF. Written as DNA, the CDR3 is TGTGCCAGCAGTTTTGGTGGGACACCACAAGAGACCCAGTACTTC.

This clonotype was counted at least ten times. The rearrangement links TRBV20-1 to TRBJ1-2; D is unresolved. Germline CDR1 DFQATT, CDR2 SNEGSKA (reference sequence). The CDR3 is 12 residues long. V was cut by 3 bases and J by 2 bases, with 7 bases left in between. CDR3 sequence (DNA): TGCAGTGCTAGTCCCAAGAACTATGGCTACACCTTC. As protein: CSASPKNYGYTF.

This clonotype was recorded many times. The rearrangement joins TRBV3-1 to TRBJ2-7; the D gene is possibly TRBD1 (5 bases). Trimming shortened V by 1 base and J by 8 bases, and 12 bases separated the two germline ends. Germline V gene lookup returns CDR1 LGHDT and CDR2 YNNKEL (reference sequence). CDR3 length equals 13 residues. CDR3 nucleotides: TGTGCCAGCAGCCAAGCCAGGGCCAGCAAGCAGTACTTC. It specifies CASSQARASKQYF.

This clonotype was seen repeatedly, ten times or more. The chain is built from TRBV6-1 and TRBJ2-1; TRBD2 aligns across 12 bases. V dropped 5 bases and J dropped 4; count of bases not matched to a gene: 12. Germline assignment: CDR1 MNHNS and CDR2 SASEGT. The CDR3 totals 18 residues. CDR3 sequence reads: CASSQQPLAGGSYNEQFF. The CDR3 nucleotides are TGTGCCAGCAGTCAACAACCGCTAGCGGGAGGGTCTTACAATGAGCAGTTCTTC.

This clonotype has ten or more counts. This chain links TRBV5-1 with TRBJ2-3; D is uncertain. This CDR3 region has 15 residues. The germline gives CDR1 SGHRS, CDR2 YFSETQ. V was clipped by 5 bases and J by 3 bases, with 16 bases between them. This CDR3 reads CASSLTTSGTDTQYF. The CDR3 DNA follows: TGCGCCAGCAGTTTGACGACGAGTGGGACAGATACGCAGTATTTT.

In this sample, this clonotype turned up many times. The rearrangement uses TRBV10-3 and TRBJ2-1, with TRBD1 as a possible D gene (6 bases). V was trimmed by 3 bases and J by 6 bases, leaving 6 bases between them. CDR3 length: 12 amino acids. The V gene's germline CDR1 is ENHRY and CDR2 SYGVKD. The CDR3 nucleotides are TGTGCCATCAGTGACAGGGGCAATGAGCAGTTCTTC. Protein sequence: CAISDRGNEQFF.

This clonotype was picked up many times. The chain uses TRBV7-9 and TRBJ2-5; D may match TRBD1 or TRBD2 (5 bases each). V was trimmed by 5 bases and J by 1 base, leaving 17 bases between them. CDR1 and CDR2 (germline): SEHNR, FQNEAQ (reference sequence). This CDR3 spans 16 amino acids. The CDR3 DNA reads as TGTGCCAGCAGCCCCCTCGGGACCGATCCCCAAGAGACCCAGTACTTC. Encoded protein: CASSPLGTDPQETQYF.

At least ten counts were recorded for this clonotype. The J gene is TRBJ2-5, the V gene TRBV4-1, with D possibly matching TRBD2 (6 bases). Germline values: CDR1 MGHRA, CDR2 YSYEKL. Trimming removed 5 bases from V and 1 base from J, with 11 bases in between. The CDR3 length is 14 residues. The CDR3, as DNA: TGCGCCAGCAGCGACCGGGACTTCCAAGAGACCCAGTACTTC. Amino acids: CASSDRDFQETQYF.

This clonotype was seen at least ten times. The CDR3 sequence: CSARRTGGGETQYF. The CDR3 DNA is TGCAGTGCGAGGAGAACAGGGGGCGGTGAGACCCAGTACTTC. The chain uses TRBV20-1 and TRBJ2-5; 9 positions agree with TRBD1. Germline V CDR1 and CDR2: DFQATT, SNEGSKA (reference sequence). The CDR3 extends over 14 amino acids. After removal of 6 bases from V and 5 bases from J, the junction contained 10 bases not matched to a gene.